A selection of T cell receptor beta chains follows, all from one sample in a study of T cells after yellow fever vaccination. TCRdb used MiXCR to reprocess the 5' RACE reads, holding one entry per CDR3 protein. Found here are about 160,000 distinct CDR3 sequences, around 8.5% of them singletons; the top ten hold 35% to 40%. The starting material was CD8+ T cells sorted from PBMCs, obtained 45 days after the yellow fever booster vaccination. The origin of the receptors is a young man who received the YFV17D yellow fever vaccine. Each CDR3 is given with its conserved first and last residue. The D gene is left open where the match is weak. Clone size is stated in some rows and not others, as once, few, many or a class when expanded.

D gene	V gene	J gene	clone size	CDR3 protein	CDR3 DNA
NA	TRBV11-2	TRBJ2-1	many	CASSLEGFGLGRGNEQFF	TGTGCCAGCAGCTTAGAGGGGTTCGGGCTAGGAAGAGGTAATGAGCAGTTCTTC
TRBD1	TRBV7-2	TRBJ1-3	few	CASRPGGPGNTIYF	TGTGCCAGCAGGCCAGGGGGCCCTGGAAACACCATATATTTT
TRBD2	TRBV20-1	TRBJ2-5	few	CSARPRLAGGGETQYF	TGCAGTGCTAGACCACGACTAGCGGGGGGAGGAGAGACCCAGTACTTC
TRBD1	TRBV5-1	TRBJ1-5	NA	CASSPRAGGINQPQHF	TGCGCCAGCAGCCCGAGGGCAGGGGGAATCAATCAGCCCCAGCATTTT
NA	TRBV2	TRBJ2-3	few	CASSWTASTDTQYF	TGTGCCAGCAGCTGGACGGCGAGCACAGATACGCAGTATTTT
NA	TRBV4-3	TRBJ2-7	NA	CASSQDMRVQYF	TGCGCCAGCAGCCAAGATATGAGGGTGCAGTACTTC
TRBD1	TRBV29-1	TRBJ1-2	NA	CSAQKSGGRVGYTF	TGCAGCGCGCAGAAGTCAGGGGGCAGAGTGGGCTACACCTTC
NA	TRBV28	TRBJ1-5	NA	CASSLPGNSNQPQHF	TGTGCCAGCAGTTTACCAGGGAATAGCAATCAGCCCCAGCATTTT
NA	TRBV30	TRBJ2-2	NA	CAWFSGELFF	TGTGCCTGGTTTTCCGGGGAGCTGTTTTTT
TRBD2	TRBV11-1	TRBJ2-1	NA	CASSLDGTSGGFYNEQFF	TGTGCCAGCAGCTTAGACGGGACTAGCGGGGGGTTCTACAATGAGCAGTTCTTC
TRBD1	TRBV7-8	TRBJ1-2	many	CASSFLGQGRHGYTF	TGTGCCAGCAGCTTTTTGGGACAGGGCCGGCATGGCTACACCTTC
NA	TRBV6-6	TRBJ2-6	NA	CASSYFRISGANVLTF	TGTGCCAGCAGTTACTTCAGGATCTCTGGGGCCAACGTCCTGACTTTC
NA	TRBV19	TRBJ2-7	NA	CASSRDSDYEQYF	TGTGCCAGTAGCCGGGACTCTGACTACGAGCAGTACTTC
NA	TRBV5-1	TRBJ1-1	NA	CASSYRDGGTEAFF	TGCGCCAGCAGCTACAGGGACGGGGGCACTGAAGCTTTCTTT
NA	TRBV4-1	TRBJ1-4	few	CASSQEKRWRSANEKLFF	TGCGCCAGCAGCCAAGAAAAAAGATGGAGGTCGGCGAATGAAAAACTGTTTTTT
NA	TRBV7-2	TRBJ1-5	many	CASSLVPNSNQPQHF	TGTGCCAGCAGCTTAGTCCCAAATAGCAATCAGCCCCAGCATTTT
NA	TRBV20-1	TRBJ2-2	few	CSAPGAGELFF	TGCAGTGCCCCCGGGGCCGGGGAGCTGTTTTTT
NA	TRBV5-6	TRBJ2-1	NA	CASSLGGISEQFF	TGTGCCAGCAGCTTGGGGGGCATCTCTGAGCAGTTCTTC
TRBD2	TRBV19	TRBJ2-2	NA	CASPRTSGFTGELFF	TGTGCCAGTCCCCGGACTAGCGGCTTCACCGGGGAGCTGTTTTTT
TRBD1	TRBV7-9	TRBJ2-5	NA	CASSLGGQGAKETQYF	TGTGCCAGCAGCTTAGGAGGACAGGGGGCAAAAGAGACCCAGTACTTC
TRBD1	TRBV5-1	TRBJ1-2	few	CASSLGRQGIYGYTF	TGCGCCAGCAGCTTGGGTCGACAGGGAATCTATGGCTACACCTTC
TRBD1	TRBV24-1	TRBJ2-1	NA	CATSDSGLTGEPYNEQFF	TGTGCCACCAGTGATTCTGGCCTTACAGGGGAGCCCTACAATGAGCAGTTCTTC